Listed here are 23 T cell receptor beta chains from one sample, sequenced in a study of CD8+ T cells in alopecia areata. Sorting of pooled cutaneous lymph node cells used CD4, CD8alpha, NKG2D, NKG2ACE and other markers. cDNA prepared by RNA extraction and subsequent reverse transcription served as the template for sequencing. Produced via immunoSEQ multiplex PCR; TCRdb's table is partial and in-frame only. The sample was found to contain around 300,000 clones, and every one recurs. Sequenced: CD4+ T cells sorted from a lymph node. The origin of the receptors is a C3H/HeJ mouse with alopecia areata. The MHC haplotype recorded for the strain is H2-k.

This clone was seen only a few times. Gene names denote mouse genes. The read ends 4 residues before the CDR3 terminus; that terminus is restored from the germline J gene. J is TRBJ1-1 and V is TRBV13-3; D is perhaps TRBD1 (5 bases). The germline gives CDR1 NNHDY, CDR2 SYVADS. V was cut by 2 bases and J by 1 base, with 9 bases left in between. The CDR3 spans 14 residues. The sequenced CDR3 bases are TGTGCCAGCAGTGAGACGGGGGGAAACACA. It yields the protein CASSETGGNT. The entire CDR3 protein is CASSETGGNTEVFF.

To note about this clone: Here the gene names and germline are mouse. The CDR3 is cut off 4 residues early in the read; its end comes from the germline J gene. Other nucleotide sequences in the sample specify the same CDR3. The chain has TRBV31 and TRBJ1-2; D may be TRBD1 (6 bases). The CDR3 is 14 amino acids. Germline-derived CDR1 and CDR2 are GKSSPN and SITVG. Trimming left V 3 bases short and J 0 bases short, with 11 bases between. The CDR3 bases that were read are TGTGCCTGGAGCCTCAGGGGTGCAAACTCC. Its translation: CAWSLRGANS. The CDR3 reads in full as CAWSLRGANSDYTF. The whole variable domain, filled in from reference TRBV31 and TRBJ1-2, reads AQTIHQWPVAEIKAVGSPLSLGCTIKGKSSPNLYWYWQATGGTLQQLFYSITVGQVESVVQLNLSASRPKDDQFILSTEKLLLSHSGFYLCAWSLRGANSDYTFGSGTRLLVI.

A note on this clone: Mouse germline and gene names are used. The read terminates 3 residues before the CDR3 end, so the remaining end is supplied by the germline J gene. The gene calls are TRBV13-1 and TRBJ1-6, with 8 nucleotides matching TRBD1. TRBJ1-6 is treated as an ORF (open reading frame) with a function not yet certain. This CDR3 spans 15 amino acids. CDR1 and CDR2 (germline): NSHNY, SYGAGN. J was trimmed by 8 bases and V by 1 base; bases with no gene match: 5. The CDR3 sequence: CASSDLDREDSPLYF. The DNA read from the CDR3 is TGTGCCAGCAGTGATTTGGACAGGGAGGATTCGCCC.

Comments on this clone: Mouse germline and gene names are used. The sequenced fragment ends 4 residues before the CDR3 boundary, so the rest is inferred from the germline J gene. The chain has TRBV17 and TRBJ2-5; TRBD2 matches 12 bases. Per germline, CDR1 MNHDT and CDR2 YYDKIL. The CDR3 covers 15 residues. The sequenced part of the CDR3 DNA is TGTGCTAGCAGTAGCGGGGACTGGGGGGTTGAC. Amino acids: CASSSGDWGVD. The entire CDR3 reads CASSSGDWGVDTQYF.

About this clone: This clone may be a read error of a much larger clone one base away. Mouse germline and gene names are used. The sequence runs out 4 residues before the end of the CDR3; the remainder is reconstructed from the germline J gene. Other DNA variants within this sample encode the same CDR3. The chain employs TRBV5 and TRBJ2-3, with 8 nucleotides matching TRBD2. The V and J ends lost 2 bases and 0 bases, in that order; junction bases with no gene match: 1. This CDR3 contains 15 residues. Germline V CDR1 and CDR2: LGHNA, YNLKQL (reference sequence). CDR3 protein: CASSQNWGSAETLYF. CDR3 DNA, as far as it was read: TGTGCCAGCAGCCAAAACTGGGGGAGTGCAGAA.

Remarks on this clone: Gene names are the mouse ones. With the read ending 4 residues before the CDR3 end, the germline J gene is used to fill in that end. The rearrangement uses TRBV5 and TRBJ2-5; the match to TRBD2 covers 8 bases. Germline CDR1 reads LGHNA; CDR2 reads YNLKQL (reference sequence). The V and J ends lost 0 bases and 1 base, in that order; junction bases with no gene match: 3. CDR3 length: 16 amino acids. The CDR3 region is CASSQDGWGDQDTQYF. The CDR3 DNA, read in part, is TGTGCCAGCAGCCAAGATGGCTGGGGGGACCAAGAC.

Only a few counts were recorded for this clone. Mouse gene names and germline throughout. The CDR3 end falls 4 residues outside the read, so it is completed with the germline J gene. The chain has TRBV5 and TRBJ2-1, with 7 bases lining up with TRBD1. Germline V lookup: CDR1 LGHNA, CDR2 YNLKQL (reference sequence). J lost 4 bases, V lost 4 bases, and 4 bases had no gene match. CDR3 length: 14 amino acids. The sequenced CDR3 bases are TGTGCCAGCAGCCCCCCGGGACAGTATGCT. Translation: CASSPPGQYA. The full CDR3 reads CASSPPGQYAEQFF.

Worth noting for this clone: Germline and genes here are mouse. The observed sequence ends 4 residues before the CDR3 terminus, with the missing tail filled in from the germline J gene. This chain joins TRBV19 and TRBJ2-7; 9 positions match TRBD2. Germline V CDR1 and CDR2: FNHDT, SITEND (reference sequence). The junction had 3 bases not matched to a gene; V was cut back by 5 bases and J by 0 bases. This CDR3 has 14 amino acids. Incomplete CDR3 DNA: TGTGCCAGCAGGCGGGACTGGGACTCCTAT. Its protein product is CASRRDWDSY. The full-length CDR3 reads as CASRRDWDSYEQYF. Supplemented by reference TRBV19 and TRBJ2-7, the full variable domain reads GGIITQTPKFLIGQEGQKLTLKCQQNFNHDTMYWYRQDSGKGLRLIYYSITENDLQKGDLSEGYDASREKKSSFSLTVTSAQKNEMAVFLCASRRDWDSYEQYFGPGTRLTVL.

As regards this clone: Genes here carry mouse names. The read is 4 residues too short to cover the CDR3 end, so that end is filled in from the germline J gene. This rearrangement joins TRBV1 to TRBJ2-7; D unclear. Germline V CDR1 and CDR2: NSQYPW, LRSPGD (reference sequence). The CDR3 is 11 residues long. The CDR3 loop reads CTCRTSYEQYF. The sequenced part of the CDR3 DNA is TGCACCTGCAGGACATCATAT.

This clone was counted a few times. Mouse gene names and germline throughout. The read is 4 residues too short to cover the CDR3 end, so that end is filled in from the germline J gene. The identical CDR3 is also encoded by other nucleotide sequences in the sample. The rearrangement joins TRBV5 to TRBJ2-1; D remains ambiguous. Trimming removed 1 base from V and 1 base from J, with 5 bases in between. The CDR3 covers 14 residues. In germline, CDR1 is LGHNA, CDR2 YNLKQL (reference sequence). This chain's CDR3 is CASSQGGNYAEQFF. Incomplete CDR3 DNA: TGTGCCAGCAGCCAAGGAGGGAACTATGCT.

A word on this clone: Any gene name here is a mouse gene name. The CDR3 extends 4 residues past the end of the read, so its final part is completed from the germline J gene. The V and J genes are TRBV13-2 and TRBJ2-7, with 8 bases that match TRBD2. J was trimmed by 0 bases and V by 1 base; bases with no gene match: 3. The CDR3 consists of 15 residues. Germline V lookup: CDR1 NNHNN, CDR2 SYGAGS (reference sequence). The CDR3 sequence is CASGDPDWGSYEQYF. Partial CDR3 DNA: TGTGCCAGCGGTGATCCAGACTGGGGCTCCTAT.

This clone occurred a few times. Any gene name here is a mouse gene name. The DNA read from the CDR3 is TGTGCCAGCAGGAACTGGGGGGGCGATGCT. It yields the protein CASRNWGGDA. The full CDR3 is CASRNWGGDAEQFF. The chain links TRBV3 to TRBJ2-1; the match to TRBD2 covers 11 bases. The read stops 4 residues short of the end of the CDR3; the missing end is completed from the germline J gene. The CDR3 runs to 14 residues. The V and J ends lost 6 bases and 5 bases, in that order; junction bases with no gene match: 3. Germline V gene lookup returns CDR1 SNHLY and CDR2 FYNGKV (reference sequence).

Notes on this clone: This sequence is one base from a far larger clone and is likely a read error. All gene names here are mouse names. The DNA ends 4 residues before the CDR3 does, and the rest of the CDR3 is filled in from the germline J gene. V is TRBV19 and J is TRBJ2-1; 11 bases align to TRBD2. With V trimmed by 5 bases and J by 0 bases, 1 base remained unmatched. The CDR3 is made up of 15 amino acids. Germline V gene data show CDR1 as FNHDT and CDR2 as SITEND (reference sequence). The CDR3 protein is CASRGTGGNYAEQFF. CDR3 bases read: TGTGCCAGCAGGGGGACTGGGGGTAACTATGCT.

On this clone: Genes and germline come from the mouse. The read terminates 4 residues ahead of where the CDR3 ends, so the germline J gene completes it. The V call is TRBV13-3, the J call TRBJ2-2; 7 positions match TRBD2. Per germline, CDR1 NNHDY and CDR2 SYVADS. V was pared by 0 bases and J by 4 bases, with 3 bases of the junction left unmatched. The CDR3 totals 15 residues. The CDR3 bases that were read are TGTGCCAGCAGTGATGTGGGGGGTACCACCGGG. Translation: CASSDVGGTTG. The entire CDR3 is CASSDVGGTTGQLYF.

This clone was seen only a few times. Gene and germline names: mouse. The read stops 4 residues short of the end of the CDR3; the missing end is completed from the germline J gene. The chain recombines TRBV5 with TRBJ2-1, with a tentative D call TRBD1 (5 bases). CDR3 length: 13 residues. Germline V gives CDR1 LGHNA, CDR2 YNLKQL (reference sequence). The CDR3: CASSPHQGAEQFF. The CDR3 DNA, read in part, is TGTGCCAGCAGCCCCCACCAGGGAGCT.

This clone has a handful of counts. Here the gene names and germline are mouse. Coverage ceases 4 residues before the CDR3 finishes, and the germline J gene fills in the end. The chain recombines TRBV14 with TRBJ2-5; 7 bases map to TRBD2. J lost 3 bases, V lost 2 bases, and 6 bases had no gene match. CDR1 is SGHDT, CDR2 FRDEAV, per germline. CDR3 size: 15 residues. The DNA read from the CDR3 is TGTGCCAGCAGTTTGACCCCTGGGGGTCAAGAC. Translation gives CASSLTPGGQD. The entire CDR3 sequence reads CASSLTPGGQDTQYF. Complete variable domain (other parts from reference TRBV14 and TRBJ2-5): EAGVTQSPRYAVLQEGQAVSFWCDPISGHDTLYWYQQPRDQGPQLLVYFRDEAVIDNSQLPSDRFSAVRPKGTNSTLKIQSAKQGDTATYLCASSLTPGGQDTQYFGPGTRLLVL.

A note on this clone: Gene names refer to mouse genes. The read finishes 4 residues shy of the CDR3 end, and the germline J gene is used to complete it. The J gene is TRBJ1-1, the V gene TRBV17, with 11 bases matching TRBD1. Trimming took 0 bases from V and 0 from J; bases not matched to a gene: 3. Germline V CDR1 and CDR2: MNHDT, YYDKIL. This CDR3 is built from 17 residues. The CDR3 bases that were read are TGTGCTAGCAGTAGAGATACGGGACAGGGGGCAAACACA. The encoded protein is CASSRDTGQGANT. In full, the CDR3 is CASSRDTGQGANTEVFF.

This clone has only a few counts. Genes and germline are mouse. The CDR3 end is not reached by the read, which stops 4 residues before it; the germline J gene fills it in. V is TRBV1 and J is TRBJ2-5; tentatively, D is TRBD1 (5 bases). Between the trimmed V and J ends, which lost 1 base and 0 bases, there was a span of 8 bases. The CDR3 spans 15 residues. Looked up from germline, CDR1 is NSQYPW and CDR2 is LRSPGD (reference sequence). CDR3 bases read: TGCACCTGCAGTGCAGCGACAGATAACCAAGAC. As protein: CTCSAATDNQD. In full, the CDR3 is CTCSAATDNQDTQYF.

This clone came up a few times. Mouse gene names apply. From the germline J gene comes the end of the CDR3, since the read stops 4 residues before it. This chain joins TRBV1 and TRBJ2-2; tentatively, D is TRBD1 (6 bases). Germline V lookup: CDR1 NSQYPW, CDR2 LRSPGD (reference sequence). V lost 4 bases and J 2 bases, leaving 14 bases between the germline ends. The CDR3 loop spans 16 amino acids. The CDR3 is CTCSVHPQGNTGQLYF. The part of the CDR3 DNA that was read is TGCACCTGCAGTGTCCACCCTCAGGGGAACACCGGG.

This clone occurred a few times. Gene names refer to mouse genes. The read is 4 residues too short to cover the CDR3 end, so that end is filled in from the germline J gene. V usage is TRBV13-1 and J usage is TRBJ2-7; 8 bases line up with TRBD2. This CDR3 is 14 amino acids long. The germline CDR1 and CDR2 sequences are NSHNY and SYGAGN. V lost 2 bases to trimming and J lost 3 bases; unmatched junction nucleotides: 4. CDR3 DNA, as far as it was read: TGTGCCAGCAGTGAAGCTGGGGGGAACTAT. The encoded protein is CASSEAGGNY. The whole CDR3 reads CASSEAGGNYEQYF.

This clone was found many times. Gene names and germline refer to mouse. The read ends 4 residues before the CDR3 terminus; that terminus is restored from the germline J gene. The genes are TRBV13-1 and TRBJ2-4; TRBD2 agrees at 10 bases. Germline CDR1 reads NSHNY; CDR2 reads SYGAGN. This CDR3 is built from 14 residues. Partial CDR3 DNA: TGTGCCAGCAGTCAGGACTGGGGGAAAAAC. Translating it yields CASSQDWGKN. The complete CDR3 protein is CASSQDWGKNTLYF.

This clone was counted only a few times. The genes and germline here are from mouse. The read stops 4 residues short of the end of the CDR3; the missing end is completed from the germline J gene. The chain is built from TRBV14 and TRBJ2-7, with D possibly being TRBD2 (5 bases). The CDR3 loop spans 13 amino acids. In germline, CDR1 is SGHDT, CDR2 FRDEAV. V shed 5 bases and J shed 1 base, with 10 bases lying between them. The CDR3 DNA, read in part, is TGTGCCAGCAGAGCTGGGTCTTCCTAT. This sequence encodes CASRAGSSY. The complete CDR3 sequence is CASRAGSSYEQYF.

This clone was seen many times. Gene names are the mouse ones. The read comes to an end 4 residues before the CDR3 does, leaving the germline J gene to fill in the end. The rearrangement joins TRBV29 to TRBJ2-5; a weak D match, TRBD1 (6 bases). The V end was cut by 5 bases, the J end by 1 base, with 10 bases between. The CDR3 contains 14 residues. Germline CDR1 reads MSHET; CDR2 reads SYDVDS. The CDR3 is CASSPAGDQDTQYF. Partial CDR3 DNA: TGTGCTAGCAGTCCCGCAGGGGACCAAGAC. The full variable domain, rest sourced from reference TRBV29 and TRBJ2-5, is DMKVTQMPRYLIKRMGENVLLECGQDMSHETMYWYRQDPGLGLQLIYISYDVDSNSEGDIPKGYRVSRKKREHFSLILDSAKTNQTSVYFCASSPAGDQDTQYFGPGTRLLVL.